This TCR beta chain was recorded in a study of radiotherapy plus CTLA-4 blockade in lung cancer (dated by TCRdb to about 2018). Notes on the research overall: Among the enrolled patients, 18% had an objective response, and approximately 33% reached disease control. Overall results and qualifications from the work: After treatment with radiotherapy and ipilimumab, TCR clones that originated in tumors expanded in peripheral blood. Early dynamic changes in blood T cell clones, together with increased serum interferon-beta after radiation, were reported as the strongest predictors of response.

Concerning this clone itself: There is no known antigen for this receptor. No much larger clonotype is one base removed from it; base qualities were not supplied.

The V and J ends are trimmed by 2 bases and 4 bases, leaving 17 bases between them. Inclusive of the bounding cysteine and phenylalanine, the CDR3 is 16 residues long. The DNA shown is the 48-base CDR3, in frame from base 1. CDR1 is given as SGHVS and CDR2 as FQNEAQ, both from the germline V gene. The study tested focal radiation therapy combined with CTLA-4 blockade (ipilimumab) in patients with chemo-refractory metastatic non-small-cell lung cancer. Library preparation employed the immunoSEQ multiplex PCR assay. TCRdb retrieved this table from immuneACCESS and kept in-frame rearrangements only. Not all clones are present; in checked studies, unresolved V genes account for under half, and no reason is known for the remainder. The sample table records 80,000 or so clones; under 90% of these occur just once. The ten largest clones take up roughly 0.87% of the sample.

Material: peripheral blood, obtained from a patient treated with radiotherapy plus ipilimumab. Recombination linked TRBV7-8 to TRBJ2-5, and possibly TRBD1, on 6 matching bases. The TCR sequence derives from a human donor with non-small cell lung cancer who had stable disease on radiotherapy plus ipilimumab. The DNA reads TGTGCCAGCAGCTTAACCGACAGGCTTACAGGAGAGACCCAGTACTTC. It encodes CASSLTDRLTGETQYF.